The entry below gives a single TCR beta chain sequence along with its context. What it recognizes is unknown. The PCR had 60 Vbeta and 13 Jbeta primers. Sequencing used immunoSEQ multiplex PCR; TCRdb keeps in-frame clones, though not all of them. The sample holds around 140,000 clones, almost 80% seen once. The data derive from a study of cytomegalovirus exposure and HLA in healthy donors. Study in general: From about 179 million T cells, an earlier analysis saw 117 million unique TCR beta sequences. Findings of the study overall: Sequence variants that were highly shared formed a cluster that was likely a sequencing artifact.

With 2 bases removed from V and 2 bases from J, the gap between germline ends came to 10 bases. Per the germline V gene, CDR1 is MDHEN and CDR2 is SYDVKM. The length of the CDR3 is 15 residues. This sequence originates from a female donor in good health and CMV-seronegative. What was sequenced was PBMCs. J is TRBJ2-1 and V is TRBV28; TRBD2 might be the D (7 bases). The CDR3 spells CASSLGGGTYNEQFF. The DNA for the CDR3 is TGTGCCAGCAGTTTAGGCGGGGGCACCTACAATGAGCAGTTCTTC. The entire variable domain, with the rest obtained from reference TRBV28 and TRBJ2-1, is as follows: DVKVTQSSRYLVKRTGEKVFLECVQDMDHENMFWYRQDPGLGLRLIYFSYDVKMKEKGDIPEGYSVSREKKERFSLILESASTNQTSMYLCASSLGGGTYNEQFFGPGTRLTVL.